This passage covers 32 T cell receptor beta chains from one sample sequenced in a study of response to subunit inactivated influenza vaccine listed by TCRdb under 2018. Libraries were constructed by RT-PCR. Sequenced using an Illumina HiSeq 2500. Using fastp trimming at Q25 and MiXCR clonotype assembly, TCRdb reanalyzed the public sequencing data and kept in-frame beta chains. Every entry covers one CDR3 protein and lists the most common genes and DNA from its rows. The sample yields about 540,000 distinct CDR3 sequences; approximately 22% were counted once. The ten biggest clones cover roughly 2.8% of the sample. This sample also appeared in a second study, on T cells expressing NK-cell markers. The second study, in turn, reports: 5'RACE template switching, by which a universal primer site and unique molecular identifiers were added, was used to make TCR beta cDNA libraries.

This sample comprised CD4+ T cells sorted from PBMCs, obtained 12 days after vaccination. These receptors came from a man between 45 and 60 years old who received an inactivated influenza vaccine. Donor details come from another sample of the same person, matched by shared clones.

The chain links TRBV7-3 to TRBJ2-1; no definite D call. The V gene's germline CDR1 is SGHTA and CDR2 FQGTGA. This CDR3 has 14 residues. V lost 5 bases and J 5 bases, leaving 13 bases between the germline ends. Here the CDR3 DNA reads TGTGCCAGCAGCCCCAACGGCGCGAACAATGAGCAGTTCTTC. Its protein product is CASSPNGANNEQFF.

The rearrangement links TRBV19 to TRBJ1-1; TRBD1 agrees at 7 bases. Trimming took 5 bases from V and 4 from J; bases not matched to a gene: 7. CDR3 length equals 14 residues. Germline V lookup: CDR1 LNHDA, CDR2 SQIVND (reference sequence). The CDR3 reads CASSAQGESTEAFF. The DNA of the CDR3 is TGTGCCAGTAGTGCTCAGGGGGAGAGCACTGAAGCTTTCTTT. Combining the CDR3 with reference TRBV19 and TRBJ1-1 gives the whole variable domain DGGITQSPKYLFRKEGQNVTLSCEQNLNHDAMYWYRQDPGQGLRLIYYSQIVNDFQKGDIAEGYSVSREKKESFPLTVTSAQKNPTAFYLCASSAQGESTEAFFGQGTRLTVV.

The genes are TRBV2 and TRBJ1-1, with 8 bases matching TRBD1. CDR1 SNHLY and CDR2 FYNNEI come from the germline V gene. CDR3 length: 15 amino acids. Unmatched junction bases numbered 9, after V lost 6 bases and J lost 3 bases. The CDR3 here is CASSRTGYVDTEAFF. The CDR3 region has the DNA TGTGCCAGCAGCAGGACAGGGTACGTGGACACTGAAGCTTTCTTT. Drawing the rest from reference TRBV2 and TRBJ1-1, the complete variable domain is EPEVTQTPSHQVTQMGQEVILRCVPISNHLYFYWYRQILGQKVEFLVSFYNNEISEKSEIFDDQFSVERPDGSNFTLKIRSTKLEDSAMYFCASSRTGYVDTEAFFGQGTRLTVV.

CDR3 DNA: TGTGCCAGCAGCCCTCCGACGGGCACTAACTATGGCTACACCTTC. Its protein product is CASSPPTGTNYGYTF. The chain links TRBV11-2 to TRBJ1-2; D unclear. Trimming left V 5 bases short and J 0 bases short, with 13 bases between. Germline loops: CDR1 SGHAT, CDR2 FQNNGV. CDR3 length: 15 amino acids.

The chain carries TRBV3-1 and TRBJ2-1; TRBD1 is a possible D gene (6 bases). The CDR3 is made up of 14 amino acids. Trimming cost V 3 bases and J 6 bases, with 12 bases left between them. Germline V CDR1 and CDR2: LGHDT, YNNKEL (reference sequence). The CDR3 sequence is CASSQSVQGNEQFF. The CDR3, as DNA: TGTGCCAGCAGCCAGTCCGTACAGGGCAATGAGCAGTTCTTC.

A few counts support this clonotype. The genes are TRBV5-6 and TRBJ1-5; no reliable D call. The CDR3 is made up of 14 amino acids. CDR1 is SGHDT, CDR2 YYEEEE, per germline. Trimming stripped 0 bases from V and 6 bases from J, with 10 bases between. CDR3 protein: CASSLGIRSQPQHF. The DNA of the CDR3 is TGTGCCAGCAGCTTGGGGATTCGAAGTCAGCCCCAGCATTTT.

The chain couples TRBV15 to TRBJ2-1; TRBD2 agrees at 8 bases. V was pared by 3 bases and J by 0 bases, with 7 bases of the junction left unmatched. Germline CDR1 and CDR2: LNHNV and YYDKDF (reference sequence). This CDR3 comprises 17 residues. This CDR3 reads CATSRGSGASSYNEQFF. The CDR3 DNA reads TGTGCCACCAGCAGGGGTAGCGGGGCGAGCTCCTACAATGAGCAGTTCTTC.

There are a few counts of this clonotype. The rearrangement joins TRBV23-1 to TRBJ1-5; no clear D. TRBV23-1 is given ORF status, its function remaining uncertain. V dropped 4 bases and J dropped 8 bases, with 6 bases sitting between them. There are 11 residues in the CDR3. CDR3 nucleotides: TGCGCCAGCAGTCCCATCGAGCCCCAGCATTTT. Encoded protein: CASSPIEPQHF.

This clonotype was counted at least ten times. V and J are TRBV12-3 or TRBV12-4 and TRBJ1-5, with D hard to call. The CDR3 consists of 11 residues. Trimming pared 5 bases from V and 9 bases from J, leaving 8 bases between. Written as DNA, the CDR3 is TGTGCCAGCAGTACCGGAGGGCCCCAGCATTTT. Protein: CASSTGGPQHF.

This clonotype turned up a few times. The gene calls are TRBV7-2 and TRBJ2-5; 7 positions agree with TRBD1. The CDR3 runs 15 residues. V shed 5 bases, J shed 5 bases, and the junction held 11 bases outside the gene matches. The germline gives CDR1 SGHTA, CDR2 FQGNSA. DNA of the CDR3: TGTGCCAGCAGCAAACAACAGGGGTGGGGGGAGACCCAGTACTTC. It codes for CASSKQQGWGETQYF.

This chain joins TRBV7-9 and TRBJ2-4, with TRBD2 identical over 8 bases. Germline CDR1 is SEHNR and CDR2 is FQNEAQ (reference sequence). The CDR3 covers 16 residues. The trim removed 3 bases at V and 0 bases at J, leaving 4 bases unmatched. The CDR3 spells CASSFLAGLAKNIQYF. CDR3 DNA sequence: TGTGCCAGCAGCTTCCTAGCGGGTCTAGCCAAAAACATTCAGTACTTC.

This clonotype was picked up a small number of times. The chain uses TRBV4-3 and TRBJ2-3; tentatively, D is TRBD1 (5 bases). Germline CDR1 reads LGHNA; CDR2 reads YSLEER. Deletions cut 0 bases from V and 0 bases from J, with 10 bases between. This CDR3 has 16 residues. The CDR3: CASSQEVGASTDTQYF. In nucleotides, the CDR3 is TGCGCCAGCAGCCAAGAAGTAGGGGCTAGCACAGATACGCAGTATTTT.

In its sample, this clonotype was seen a few times. This chain uses TRBV20-1 with TRBJ2-7; 8 bases are shared with TRBD1. V was clipped by 6 bases and J by 4 bases; unmatched bases: 11. The V gene's germline CDR1 is DFQATT and CDR2 SNEGSKA (reference sequence). The CDR3 sequence is 14 residues long. The CDR3 coding sequence is TGCAGTGCCGCCCCGGGACAGGTCCCTTACGAGCAGTACTTC. Translating gives CSAAPGQVPYEQYF.

The J gene is TRBJ1-1, the V gene TRBV4-1; D possibly corresponds to TRBD1 (5 bases). CDR3 size: 17 residues. Germline V CDR1 and CDR2: MGHRA, YSYEKL. The V gene lost 6 bases and the J gene lost 0 bases, with 20 bases spanning the gap. The chain's CDR3 is CASSEAFGGRMNTEAFF. The CDR3, as DNA: TGCGCCAGCAGTGAGGCGTTCGGGGGTAGGATGAACACTGAAGCTTTCTTT.

V usage is TRBV12-3 or TRBV12-4 and J usage is TRBJ2-7, with TRBD1 matching 7 bases. The CDR3 is made up of 14 amino acids. J lost 3 bases, V lost 7 bases, and 9 bases had no gene match. CDR3 residues: CASTPGTVNYEQYF. The CDR3 DNA reads as TGTGCCAGCACCCCCGGGACAGTAAACTACGAGCAGTACTTC.

The chain carries TRBV6-5 and TRBJ2-3; 8 positions agree with TRBD2. The CDR3 is 17 amino acids. The junction had 9 bases not matched to a gene; V was cut back by 2 bases and J by 2 bases. Germline CDR1 and CDR2: MNHEY and SVGAGI. The CDR3 reads CASSYPTYSGNTDTQYF. CDR3 coding DNA: TGTGCCAGCAGTTACCCCACTTATAGCGGGAACACAGATACGCAGTATTTT.

This clonotype appeared a few times. The chain recombines TRBV12-3 or TRBV12-4 with TRBJ2-2, with TRBD2 identical over 7 bases. V gave up 5 bases and J gave up 2 bases; unmatched junction bases: 5. This CDR3 has 15 amino acids. The CDR3 here is CASSIGGINTGELFF. In nucleotides, the CDR3 is TGTGCCAGCAGTATCGGGGGGATAAACACCGGGGAGCTGTTTTTT.

The rearrangement joins TRBV20-1 to TRBJ2-7, with D tentatively TRBD2 (5 bases). Germline CDR1 reads DFQATT; CDR2 reads SNEGSKA (reference sequence). Trimming removed 0 bases from V and 3 bases from J, with 15 bases in between. This CDR3 spans 15 amino acids. This chain's CDR3 is CSARDFERPYYEQYF. In DNA, the CDR3 is TGCAGTGCTAGAGATTTCGAGCGGCCATACTACGAGCAGTACTTC.

This clonotype was seen only a few times. The chain joins TRBV12-3 or TRBV12-4 to TRBJ2-1, with 9 bases matching TRBD2. V shed 7 bases, J shed 5 bases, and the junction held 9 bases outside the gene matches. This CDR3 has 15 amino acids. The CDR3 here is CASNQGAGGHNEQFF. DNA of the CDR3: TGTGCCAGCAATCAAGGCGCGGGGGGGCACAATGAGCAGTTCTTC.

The gene calls are TRBV30 and TRBJ2-2; D gene ambiguous. The ends were cut back, 4 bases at V and 7 bases at J, with 16 bases in the middle. Germline V gene sequence: CDR1 GTSNPN, CDR2 SVGIG (reference sequence). This CDR3 is built from 14 residues. Written as DNA, the CDR3 is TGTGCCTGGAAAGGCGAAGTCTTGATCGGGGAGCTGTTTTTT. This codes for CAWKGEVLIGELFF. The whole variable domain, filled in from reference TRBV30 and TRBJ2-2, reads SQTIHQWPATLVQPVGSPLSLECTVEGTSNPNLYWYRQAAGRGLQLLFYSVGIGQISSEVPQNLSASRPQDRQFILSSKKLLLSDSGFYLCAWKGEVLIGELFFGEGSRLTVL.

This clonotype was detected ten times or more. This chain links TRBV27 with TRBJ2-7, with no clear D. From germline, CDR1 is MNHEY and CDR2 SMNVEV (reference sequence). V was shortened by 4 bases and J by 0 bases, with 7 bases between the two germline ends. The CDR3 length is 13 residues. The CDR3 sequence: CASSSLFSYEQYF. The CDR3 coding sequence is TGTGCCAGCAGTTCGCTATTCTCCTACGAGCAGTACTTC.

This clonotype was observed a handful of times. CDR3 nucleotide sequence: TGTGCCAGCACCACCGGGACAAGCTCCTACGAGCAGTACTTC. Its translation: CASTTGTSSYEQYF. This chain links TRBV12-3 or TRBV12-4 with TRBJ2-7; the D gene is possibly TRBD1 (6 bases). The CDR3 spans 14 residues. V shed 7 bases and J shed 0 bases, with 13 bases lying between them.

This clonotype was detected a few times. The genes are TRBV12-3 or TRBV12-4 and TRBJ1-5; the D gene is possibly TRBD1 (5 bases). V was clipped by 6 bases and J by 11 bases, with 14 bases between them. The CDR3 sequence is 12 residues long. The CDR3 nucleotides read TGTGCCAGCAGAGGGACGGCCTCATCCCAGCATTTT. Its protein is CASRGTASSQHF.

This clonotype was observed a few times. This chain joins TRBV29-1 and TRBJ2-4, with TRBD2 as a possible D gene (5 bases). Per germline, CDR1 SQVTM and CDR2 ANQGSEA. V dropped 4 bases and J dropped 2 bases, with 9 bases sitting between them. The length of the CDR3 is 13 residues. The CDR3 nucleotides are TGCAGCGTTGGGGGAGACCCCAAAAACATTCAGTACTTC. This encodes CSVGGDPKNIQYF.

There are a few counts of this clonotype. This chain uses TRBV7-2 with TRBJ2-1, with TRBD1 matching over 9 bases. This CDR3 region has 15 residues. V shed 6 bases, J shed 0 bases, and the junction held 3 bases outside the gene matches. Germline V gives CDR1 SGHTA, CDR2 FQGNSA. This CDR3 is CASRDRGNSYNEQFF. The CDR3 bases are TGTGCCAGCAGGGACAGGGGAAACTCCTACAATGAGCAGTTCTTC.

This chain links TRBV29-1 with TRBJ2-1; 9 positions match TRBD2. This CDR3 has 15 residues. The V segment lost 4 bases and the J segment 0 bases; nucleotides outside the gene matches: 4. In germline, CDR1 is SQVTM, CDR2 ANQGSEA. CDR3 amino acids: CSVVPGLASYNEQFF. DNA of the CDR3: TGCAGCGTTGTACCGGGACTAGCCTCCTACAATGAGCAGTTCTTC.

This clonotype was recorded a few times. V usage is TRBV24-1 and J usage is TRBJ2-2; D possibly uses TRBD1 or TRBD2 (5 bases each). Trimming took off 4 bases at V and 0 bases at J, with 8 bases between the two ends. CDR1 KGHDR and CDR2 SFDVKD come from the germline V gene. The CDR3 is 15 amino acids. This CDR3 reads CATSEPGPNTGELFF. CDR3 coding DNA: TGTGCCACCAGTGAACCGGGACCGAACACCGGGGAGCTGTTTTTT.

V usage is TRBV7-2 and J usage is TRBJ1-1; TRBD1 is a possible D gene (5 bases). CDR3 length equals 15 residues. Between the trimmed V and J ends, which lost 3 bases and 1 base, there was a span of 12 bases. Germline lookup yields CDR1 SGHTA and CDR2 FQGNSA. CDR3 sequence (DNA): TGTGCCAGCAGCTTTCACATGGGGGGGAACACTGAAGCTTTCTTT. It yields the protein CASSFHMGGNTEAFF.

V and J are TRBV28 and TRBJ2-1; 7 nucleotides agree with TRBD2. Germline CDR1 reads MDHEN; CDR2 reads SYDVKM. V was clipped by 6 bases and J by 0 bases; unmatched bases: 5. This CDR3 is built from 15 residues. The CDR3 loop reads CASRVGLGSYNEQFF. CDR3 in DNA: TGTGCCAGCAGAGTCGGACTAGGCTCCTACAATGAGCAGTTCTTC.

The chain recombines TRBV7-9 with TRBJ1-6; D is uncertain. The ends were cut back, 2 bases at V and 5 bases at J, with 10 bases in the middle. The CDR3 sequence is 15 residues long. CDR1 is SEHNR, CDR2 FQNEAQ, per germline (reference sequence). The CDR3 DNA sequence: TGTGCCAGCAGCTTATTAGGGCTTGATAATTCACCCCTCCACTTT. This gives the protein CASSLLGLDNSPLHF.

This clonotype appeared a few times. The chain couples TRBV6-1 to TRBJ1-5, with D uncertain. Germline V CDR1 and CDR2: MNHNS, SASEGT. V shed 8 bases and J shed 2 bases, with 13 bases lying between them. This CDR3 contains 14 residues. The CDR3, as DNA: TGTGCCAGCTCGGCAGGAGATGGCAATCAGCCCCAGCATTTT. Its translation is CASSAGDGNQPQHF.

V and J are TRBV19 and TRBJ1-4, with D uncertain. Germline values: CDR1 LNHDA, CDR2 SQIVND (reference sequence). The V end lost 7 bases, the J end lost 5 bases, and 11 bases lay between the germline ends. The CDR3 extends over 13 amino acids. The DNA of the CDR3 is TGTGCCAGTACGCGCAAGACAAATGAAAAACTGTTTTTT. This codes for CASTRKTNEKLFF.